The rows below give T cell receptor beta chains drawn from one sample of a study of T-cell reconstitution after alpha-beta-depleted transplantation in children. Via MiXCR, TCRdb re-called the PCR reads, giving one row per CDR3 protein. The sample holds a few hundred thousand distinct CDR3 sequences; 10% are singletons and the top ten take around 7.6%. The input for sequencing was PBMCs, taken before TCRalphabeta/CD19-depleted stem cell transplant. The receptors were sampled from a boy in the first two years of life with acute myeloid leukemia, due to receive a stem cell transplant. Both conserved end residues are part of each CDR3. The D gene is left open where the match is weak. The size of a clone is reported for some rows only, either as once, few or many, or as a class for expanded clones.

DNA: TGTGCCAGCAGCTTGCAACGGAGCAATCAGCCCCAGCATTTT
CDR3: CASSLQRSNQPQHF
size: many
D: .
V: TRBV13
J: TRBJ1-5

DNA: TGCGCCAGCAGCTTGATTACGGGAGCCCCCTACAATGAGCAGTTCTTC
CDR3: CASSLITGAPYNEQFF
size: many
D: .
V: TRBV5-1
J: TRBJ2-1

DNA: TGTGCCAGCAGCCTACGTGGTCGCAACCAGCAGTACTTC
CDR3: CASSLRGRNQQYF
size: .
D: .
V: TRBV4-2
J: TRBJ2-7

DNA: TGTGCCAGCAGCCCCCTTTGGGCCAACGTCCTGACTTTC
CDR3: CASSPLWANVLTF
size: many
D: .
V: TRBV7-6
J: TRBJ2-6

DNA: TGCACCAGCAGTGGGGACTATTGGAACACCGGGGAGCTGTTTTTT
CDR3: CTSSGDYWNTGELFF
size: .
D: .
V: TRBV1
J: TRBJ2-2

DNA: TGCAGTGCTAGAGATAACCGGGGGTACTCCTACGAGCAGTACTTC
CDR3: CSARDNRGYSYEQYF
size: many
D: .
V: TRBV20-1
J: TRBJ2-7

DNA: TGCAGTGCCTTACTCGGGCCTCAGCAGTACTTC
CDR3: CSALLGPQQYF
size: many
D: .
V: TRBV20-1
J: TRBJ2-7

DNA: TGTGCCAGCGGGCAGGTTCGCACCACAGATACGCAGTATTTT
CDR3: CASGQVRTTDTQYF
size: many
D: .
V: TRBV7-2
J: TRBJ2-3

DNA: TGTGCCAGCAGTACCCTCCGAACTAGTGACTACGAGCAGTACTTC
CDR3: CASSTLRTSDYEQYF
size: many
D: .
V: TRBV2
J: TRBJ2-7

DNA: TGCGCCAGCAGCTTAGGACTAGCGGAGCCCTACGAGCAGTACTTC
CDR3: CASSLGLAEPYEQYF
size: many
D: TRBD2
V: TRBV5-1
J: TRBJ2-7

DNA: TGTGCTAGTGGTTTGGTACAGGGGGGGACAGGGAACCCAAGCAATCAGCCCCAGCATTTT
CDR3: CASGLVQGGTGNPSNQPQHF
size: few
D: TRBD1
V: TRBV12-5
J: TRBJ1-5

DNA: TGTGCCAGCAGCCAAGCCAAGCCGGGACTAGCGGGCAATGAGCAGTTCTTC
CDR3: CASSQAKPGLAGNEQFF
size: .
D: TRBD2
V: TRBV4-2
J: TRBJ2-1

DNA: TGTGCCAGCAGTTTAGTCAGGGAAGGCCCGAACACTGAAGCTTTCTTT
CDR3: CASSLVREGPNTEAFF
size: many
D: .
V: TRBV12-3/TRBV12-4
J: TRBJ1-1

DNA: TGTGCCATTTCCGGGACTAGCGGGCTGAGCTCCTACGAGCAGTACTTC
CDR3: CAISGTSGLSSYEQYF
size: many
D: TRBD2
V: TRBV28
J: TRBJ2-7

DNA: TGTGCCAGCACTCGGACCACCGGGACAACCAGGGATCAGCCCCAGCATTTT
CDR3: CASTRTTGTTRDQPQHF
size: .
D: .
V: TRBV28
J: TRBJ1-5

DNA: TGTGCCAGCAGCCCCCGAAGCACCGGGGAGCTGTTTTTT
CDR3: CASSPRSTGELFF
size: many
D: .
V: TRBV13
J: TRBJ2-2

DNA: TGTGCCTCCTCAGGGCCAACTTACACTGAAGCTTTCTTT
CDR3: CASSGPTYTEAFF
size: many
D: .
V: TRBV27
J: TRBJ1-1

DNA: TGCGCCAGCAGCTGGGACAGTCCCAGCACAGATACGCAGTATTTT
CDR3: CASSWDSPSTDTQYF
size: many
D: TRBD1
V: TRBV5-1
J: TRBJ2-3

DNA: TGCGCCAGCAGCGAATCCGATCCCACAGATACGCAGTATTTT
CDR3: CASSESDPTDTQYF
size: many
D: .
V: TRBV5-1
J: TRBJ2-3

DNA: TGTGCCAGCAGCTTGCGGGAGCGGGGGACCTACGAGCAGTACTTC
CDR3: CASSLRERGTYEQYF
size: many
D: TRBD2
V: TRBV7-9
J: TRBJ2-7

DNA: TGTGCCAGCAGCCGGGACGCAGGGGGCCCTCTCTATAATTCACCCCTCCACTTT
CDR3: CASSRDAGGPLYNSPLHF
size: .
D: TRBD1
V: TRBV11-2
J: TRBJ1-6

DNA: TGTGCCAGCAGTTCCCCGGGACAGGGACACACTGAAGCTTTCTTT
CDR3: CASSSPGQGHTEAFF
size: few
D: TRBD1
V: TRBV6-2/TRBV6-3
J: TRBJ1-1

DNA: TGTGCCAGCAGCCAAGCCCGGGTGGCTAGCGGGAGGGTCCAAGAGACCCAGTACTTC
CDR3: CASSQARVASGRVQETQYF
size: few
D: TRBD2
V: TRBV4-2
J: TRBJ2-5

DNA: TGTGCCACCAGTGAAGATAGCGGGTTCCGAGAGACCCAGTACTTC
CDR3: CATSEDSGFRETQYF
size: many
D: TRBD2
V: TRBV24-1
J: TRBJ2-5

DNA: TGTGCCAGCAGTGCGGGAAGAACGCACGAGCAGTACTTC
CDR3: CASSAGRTHEQYF
size: few
D: .
V: TRBV12-3/TRBV12-4
J: TRBJ2-7

DNA: TGTGCCAGCAGCTTTTCCGGGACTAGCGGACAAGAGACCCAGTACTTC
CDR3: CASSFSGTSGQETQYF
size: .
D: TRBD2
V: TRBV7-6
J: TRBJ2-5

DNA: TGCGCCAGCAGCTTCCAGGGTGGTGTCAATGAGCAGTTCTTC
CDR3: CASSFQGGVNEQFF
size: many
D: .
V: TRBV5-1
J: TRBJ2-1

DNA: TGCGCCAGCAGCGTGACAGGGTCGACCTACGAGCAGTACTTC
CDR3: CASSVTGSTYEQYF
size: many
D: TRBD1
V: TRBV5-1
J: TRBJ2-7

DNA: TGTGCCTGGAGTGGGTTTGCAACTAATGAAAAACTGTTTTTT
CDR3: CAWSGFATNEKLFF
size: .
D: .
V: TRBV30
J: TRBJ1-4

DNA: TGTGCCAGCAGGGGAAGACAGGGGGCAGGGCCTGAAGCTTTCTTT
CDR3: CASRGRQGAGPEAFF
size: .
D: TRBD1
V: TRBV6-2/TRBV6-3
J: TRBJ1-1

DNA: TGCGCCAGCAGCCAAGATCCGTGGGCCGGGGAGCTGTTTTTT
CDR3: CASSQDPWAGELFF
size: many
D: .
V: TRBV4-3
J: TRBJ2-2

DNA: TGCAGCGTTGAAGCGAGACAGGCCAAAAACATTCAGTACTTC
CDR3: CSVEARQAKNIQYF
size: many
D: .
V: TRBV29-1
J: TRBJ2-4

DNA: TGCAGTGCTAGAGTGGCAGGGGGACTAGTTTACGAGCAGTACTTC
CDR3: CSARVAGGLVYEQYF
size: .
D: .
V: TRBV20-1
J: TRBJ2-7

DNA: TGTGCCAGCAGTTTATATCGACATTTAGCTAATCAGCTCCAGCATTTT
CDR3: CASSLYRHLANQLQHF
size: many
D: .
V: TRBV28
J: TRBJ1-5

DNA: TGTGCCAGCAGTTTATGGCGGGAGGACCTCGATACGCAGTATTTT
CDR3: CASSLWREDLDTQYF
size: many
D: TRBD2
V: TRBV12-3/TRBV12-4
J: TRBJ2-3

DNA: TGCGCCAGCAGCTTGGACGGGACTAGCCTCAATGAGCAGTTCTTC
CDR3: CASSLDGTSLNEQFF
size: .
D: TRBD2
V: TRBV5-1
J: TRBJ2-1

DNA: TGTGCCAGCAGCCTAGAAAGCATTCAGTACTTC
CDR3: CASSLESIQYF
size: many
D: .
V: TRBV3-1
J: TRBJ2-4

DNA: TGTGCCAGCAGCCAATGGTTAGCAGGGGATGAGCAGTTCTTC
CDR3: CASSQWLAGDEQFF
size: many
D: .
V: TRBV14
J: TRBJ2-1

DNA: TGCAGTGCTAGAGAAGGGGCGGAACGGAATGAGCAGTTCTTC
CDR3: CSAREGAERNEQFF
size: many
D: .
V: TRBV20-1
J: TRBJ2-1

DNA: TGCGCCAGCAGCTTGGGCCGCTATGGCTACACCTTC
CDR3: CASSLGRYGYTF
size: many
D: .
V: TRBV5-1
J: TRBJ1-2

DNA: TGCAGTGCTACTCAGATCGGGGCTCCAGATACGCAGTATTTT
CDR3: CSATQIGAPDTQYF
size: .
D: .
V: TRBV20-1
J: TRBJ2-3